This T cell receptor (beta chain) was sequenced during a study of cytomegalovirus exposure and HLA in healthy donors. Study findings and constraints: Reports showed the classifier diagnosing cytomegalovirus status with high specificity and sensitivity. TCR beta chains numbering approximately 150 were designated cytomegalovirus-associated.

TCRdb's table, derived via immunoSEQ multiplex PCR, lists solely in-frame clones and lacks some. Found here are some 240,000 clones, 75% to 90% of them singletons; the top ten hold roughly 1.2%. Remarks on this clone: Its specificity is unknown.

Germline CDR1 SEHNR, CDR2 FQNEAQ (reference sequence). V lost 1 base to trimming and J lost 9 bases; unmatched junction nucleotides: 3. CDR3 length: 14 residues. The material sequenced was PBMCs. The source of this sequence is a woman in her 30s in good health and CMV-seropositive. V gene TRBV7-9 combines with J gene TRBJ2-1; 10 bases align to TRBD2. CDR3 bases: TGTGCCAGCAGCTTAGAGGCTAGCGGGAGTGAGCAGTTCTTC. Translating it yields CASSLEASGSEQFF.